Sequencing of this T cell receptor (beta chain) was carried out in a study of shared clonotypes between healthy human individuals. The run depth of the assay was deep. Sequenced by immunoSEQ multiplex PCR; TCRdb stores in-frame clones only, minus some. The table records about 1 million clones, roughly 70% of them present only once. Trimming cost V 8 bases and J 5 bases, with 18 bases left between them. CDR1 MDHEN and CDR2 SYDVKM come from the germline V gene. This CDR3 is built from 15 residues. The source is a man younger than 35 in good health. The chain is built from TRBV28 and TRBJ2-2, with D possibly being TRBD1 or TRBD2 (5 bases each). Sequencing was carried out using memory CD4+ T cells sorted from blood. The subset: CD45RA-negative fraction. The CDR3 DNA follows: TGTGCCAGCCATCACGTGGGACGTAAGACCGGGGAGCTGTTTTTT. This gives the protein CASHHVGRKTGELFF.